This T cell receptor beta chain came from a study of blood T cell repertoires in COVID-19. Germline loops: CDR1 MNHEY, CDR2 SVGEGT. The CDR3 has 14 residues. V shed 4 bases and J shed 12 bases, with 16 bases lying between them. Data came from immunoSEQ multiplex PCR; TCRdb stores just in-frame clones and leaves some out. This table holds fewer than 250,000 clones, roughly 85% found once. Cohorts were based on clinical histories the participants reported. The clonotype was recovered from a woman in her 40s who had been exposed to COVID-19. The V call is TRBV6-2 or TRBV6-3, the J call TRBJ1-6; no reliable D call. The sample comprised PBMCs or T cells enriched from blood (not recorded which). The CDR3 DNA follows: TGTGCCAGCAGTTTTGGGCAGCCCGTGGGACCCCTCCACTTT. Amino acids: CASSFGQPVGPLHF.